Below, 26 T cell receptor beta chains from the same sample are listed, as sequenced in a study of T cell responses to AZD1222 COVID-19 vaccine. Clones were sequenced by immunoSEQ multiplex PCR, and TCRdb holds only the in-frame ones, with some missing. The table includes 95,000 to 110,000 clones, 88% detected once. The sample was peripheral blood, taken on day 0 of AZD1222 vaccination. These receptors all stem from an adult in good health.

The CDR3 here is CAWSSEEQYF. Written as DNA, the CDR3 is TGTGCCTGGAGTTCCGAGGAGCAGTACTTC. This rearrangement joins TRBV30 to TRBJ2-7; D not certain. This CDR3 has 10 amino acids. Looked up from germline, CDR1 is GTSNPN and CDR2 is SVGIG (reference sequence). V gave up 2 bases and J gave up 7 bases, with 6 bases separating them.

The V call is TRBV5-1, the J call TRBJ1-6, with D uncertain. This CDR3 region has 16 residues. CDR1 SGHRS and CDR2 YFSETQ come from the germline V gene. V lost 0 bases and J lost 5, with 12 bases in between. CDR3 amino acids: CASSLEGPSNNSPLHF. CDR3 in DNA: TGCGCCAGCAGCTTGGAGGGCCCTAGCAATAATTCACCCCTCCACTTT.

The rearrangement uses TRBV11-2 and TRBJ1-4; possibly TRBD1 for D (5 bases). Germline CDR1 is SGHAT and CDR2 is FQNNGV. The CDR3 is made up of 13 amino acids. V was pared by 1 base and J by 12 bases, with 12 bases between. The CDR3 DNA follows: TGTGCCAGCAGCTTAGGGGGCATGGGGGAACTGTTTTTT. Encoded protein: CASSLGGMGELFF.

Remarks on this clone: Germline is not matched at one junction end, which may reflect a read error. The J gene is TRBJ1-4, the V gene TRBV3-1 (or the pseudogene TRBV3-2); the D gene is possibly TRBD1 (6 bases). The germline gives CDR1 LGHDT, CDR2 YNNKEL (reference sequence). The CDR3 is 14 residues long. As DNA, the CDR3 is TGTGCCAGCAGTCCTGGGACAACGAATGAAAAACTGTTTTTT. As protein: CASSPGTTNEKLFF.

Only one count was recorded for this clone. This CDR3 is CASSDSSSGGLPDNYGYTF. CDR3 DNA sequence: TGTGCCAGCAGTGACTCGAGTTCAGGGGGCCTCCCCGATAACTATGGCTACACCTTC. The rearrangement uses TRBV6-4 and TRBJ1-2; the match to TRBD1 covers 8 bases. The trim removed 0 bases at V and 1 base at J, leaving 13 bases unmatched. The CDR3 spans 19 residues. Germline V gene lookup returns CDR1 MRHNA and CDR2 SNTAGT.

CDR3 residues: CASSATGMNTEAFF. The CDR3, as DNA: TGTGCCAGCAGCGCGACAGGCATGAACACTGAAGCTTTCTTT. The chain uses TRBV9 and TRBJ1-1, with D possibly TRBD1 on 6 matching bases. The V end lost 3 bases, the J end lost 0 bases, and 9 bases lay between the germline ends. Germline values: CDR1 SGDLS, CDR2 YYNGEE. This CDR3 has 14 amino acids.

This clone was observed a handful of times. This sequence joins TRBV7-6 and TRBJ2-7; possibly TRBD1 for D (6 bases). V was trimmed by 5 bases and J by 5 bases, leaving 16 bases between them. The CDR3 runs to 14 residues. Looked up from germline, CDR1 is SGHVS and CDR2 is FNYEAQ. The CDR3 region has the DNA TGTGCCAGCAGCCAAGACGTCAGGGGCAACGAGCAGTACTTC. It specifies CASSQDVRGNEQYF. The entire variable domain, with the rest obtained from reference TRBV7-6 and TRBJ2-7, is as follows: GAGVSQSPRYKVTKRGQDVALRCDPISGHVSLYWYRQALGQGPEFLTYFNYEAQQDKSGLPNDRFSAERPEGSISTLTIQRTEQRDSAMYRCASSQDVRGNEQYFGPGTRLTVT.

The V and J genes are TRBV19 and TRBJ1-1; perhaps TRBD1 as D (6 bases). The CDR3 contains 13 residues. Germline lookup yields CDR1 LNHDA and CDR2 SQIVND (reference sequence). V was cut by 2 bases and J by 6 bases, with 10 bases left in between. The CDR3 bases are TGTGCCAGTAGTATACCCAGGGGATCTGAAGCTTTCTTT. Residues: CASSIPRGSEAFF.

The V and J genes are TRBV19 and TRBJ1-3; 7 nucleotides line up with TRBD1. This CDR3 contains 16 residues. V gave up 5 bases and J gave up 1 base; unmatched junction bases: 8. CDR1 and CDR2 from the germline V gene are LNHDA and SQIVND (reference sequence). The CDR3 here is CASSDPGQESGNTIYF. The DNA for the CDR3 is TGTGCCAGTAGTGACCCCGGACAGGAATCTGGAAACACCATATATTTT. The whole variable domain, remainder taken from reference TRBV19 and TRBJ1-3, is DGGITQSPKYLFRKEGQNVTLSCEQNLNHDAMYWYRQDPGQGLRLIYYSQIVNDFQKGDIAEGYSVSREKKESFPLTVTSAQKNPTAFYLCASSDPGQESGNTIYFGEGSWLTVV.

The V gene is TRBV11-2, the J gene TRBJ1-2; maybe TRBD1 (5 bases). Germline CDR1 SGHAT, CDR2 FQNNGV. The CDR3 has 13 residues. Trimming shortened V by 8 bases and J by 7 bases, and 17 bases separated the two germline ends. The DNA of the CDR3 is TGTGCCAGCGTATTCCAGGGAATTGGTGGCTACACCTTC. This gives the protein CASVFQGIGGYTF.

The CDR3 region is CASSYDSSYNSPLHF. DNA for the CDR3: TGTGCCAGCAGTTACGACAGCTCCTATAATTCACCCCTCCACTTT. The rearrangement joins TRBV6-5 to TRBJ1-6, with D possibly matching TRBD1 (5 bases). CDR1 is MNHEY, CDR2 SVGAGI, per germline. This CDR3 comprises 15 residues. V lost 2 bases and J lost 0, with 5 bases in between.

This sequence joins TRBV9 and TRBJ1-3; D not certain. The CDR3 runs 15 residues. V was cut by 4 bases and J by 2 bases, with 13 bases left in between. Germline lookup yields CDR1 SGDLS and CDR2 YYNGEE. The CDR3 coding sequence is TGTGCCAGCAGCCCCCTCGGCCATCCTGGAAACACCATATATTTT. Translated: CASSPLGHPGNTIYF.

The V call is TRBV9, the J call TRBJ2-1; TRBD2 is a possible D gene (7 bases). The CDR3 contains 16 residues. Trimming took off 3 bases at V and 8 bases at J, with 21 bases between the two ends. Germline V CDR1 and CDR2: SGDLS, YYNGEE. CDR3 in amino acids: CASSAYGGRYDDEQFF. Written as DNA, the CDR3 is TGTGCCAGCAGCGCCTACGGGGGGCGGTATGACGATGAGCAGTTCTTC.

The rearrangement joins TRBV6-5 to TRBJ1-1, with a weak D call TRBD1 (6 bases). Trimming removed 4 bases from V and 1 base from J, with 10 bases in between. The CDR3 is 14 residues long. CDR1 MNHEY and CDR2 SVGAGI come from the germline V gene. CDR3 in amino acids: CASSWGTRNTEAFF. The DNA for the CDR3 is TGTGCCAGCAGTTGGGGGACAAGGAACACTGAAGCTTTCTTT.

The chain links TRBV6-5 to TRBJ2-1; 7 nucleotides line up with TRBD1. The length of the CDR3 is 15 residues. V trimming: 4 bases; J trimming: 4 bases; junction bases outside the gene matches: 7. Germline V gives CDR1 MNHEY, CDR2 SVGAGI. CDR3 amino acids: CASSLTRDRYNEQFF. CDR3 DNA sequence: TGTGCCAGCAGTTTAACCCGGGACAGATACAATGAGCAGTTCTTC.

This chain links TRBV7-2 with TRBJ2-3; D is unclear. CDR3 length: 14 residues. V was shortened by 4 bases and J by 4 bases, with 12 bases between the two germline ends. Germline CDR1 SGHTA, CDR2 FQGNSA. The CDR3 loop is CASSSRLAADTQYF. In DNA, the CDR3 is TGTGCCAGCAGCTCCCGTTTGGCCGCAGATACGCAGTATTTT.

A single count supports this clone. This chain links TRBV30 with TRBJ1-1; D gene uncertain. The V end lost 0 bases, the J end lost 0 bases, and 11 bases lay between the germline ends. Germline-derived CDR1 and CDR2 are GTSNPN and SVGIG (reference sequence). This CDR3 contains 15 residues. CDR3 sequence (DNA): TGTGCCTGGAGTGTAAGGGCCAGAATGAACACTGAAGCTTTCTTT. Residues: CAWSVRARMNTEAFF.

The chain combines TRBV18 with TRBJ2-6; D uncertain. The CDR3 runs 20 residues. The germline V gene has CDR1 KGHSH and CDR2 LQKENI. Trimming stripped 0 bases from V and 0 bases from J, with 18 bases between. The CDR3 DNA reads as TGTGCCAGCTCACCACCCAACGGCCTCTTATCCCACTCTGGGGCCAACGTCCTGACTTTC. Translation gives CASSPPNGLLSHSGANVLTF. The complete variable domain, with remaining parts taken from reference TRBV18 and TRBJ2-6, reads NAGVMQNPRHLVRRRGQEARLRCSPMKGHSHVYWYRQLPEEGLKFMVYLQKENIIDESGMPKERFSAEFPKEGPSILRIQQVVRGDSAAYFCASSPPNGLLSHSGANVLTFGAGSRLTVL.

The chain combines TRBV5-8 with TRBJ1-2; 9 bases are shared with TRBD1. The CDR3 contains 16 residues. Unmatched junction bases numbered 10, after V lost 0 bases and J lost 7 bases. Germline lookup yields CDR1 SGHTS and CDR2 YDEGEE. The CDR3 sequence: CASSLVGTGYFGGYTF. CDR3 sequence (DNA): TGTGCCAGCAGCTTGGTAGGGACAGGGTATTTTGGTGGCTACACCTTC.

The chain carries TRBV27 and TRBJ2-3; 7 nucleotides line up with TRBD1. This CDR3 is built from 15 residues. Germline assignment: CDR1 MNHEY and CDR2 SMNVEV (reference sequence). The ends lost 3 bases at V and 3 bases at J; junction bases unmatched: 6. This CDR3 is CASSLKGALTDTQYF. CDR3 nucleotides: TGTGCCAGCAGTTTGAAGGGGGCACTTACAGATACGCAGTATTTT.

The rearrangement links TRBV6-1 to TRBJ2-3; 7 bases line up with TRBD1. Germline V gene data show CDR1 as MNHNS and CDR2 as SASEGT. The CDR3 length is 14 residues. After removal of 6 bases from V and 0 bases from J, the junction contained 3 bases not matched to a gene. The CDR3 bases are TGTGCCAGCAGCCGACAGGGAAGCACAGATACGCAGTATTTT. Amino acid sequence: CASSRQGSTDTQYF.

This clone was counted a single time. The chain combines TRBV7-2 with TRBJ2-2; D remains unclear. The CDR3 extends over 13 amino acids. V lost 2 bases and J lost 7, with 8 bases in between. Germline loops: CDR1 SGHTA, CDR2 FQGNSA. The chain's CDR3 is CASSLRAVGELFF. The DNA of the CDR3 is TGTGCCAGCAGCTTAAGGGCGGTCGGGGAGCTGTTTTTT.

A single count supports this clone. This chain connects TRBV7-8 to TRBJ1-2, with D tentatively TRBD1 (6 bases). CDR1 is SGHVS and CDR2 is FQNEAQ in the germline V gene. CDR3 length: 15 amino acids. V was pared by 1 base and J by 0 bases, with 9 bases between. CDR3 region: CASSLVRGSNYGYTF. The DNA of the CDR3 is TGTGCCAGCAGCTTAGTTAGGGGGTCTAACTATGGCTACACCTTC.

V gene TRBV15 combines with J gene TRBJ2-1, with D perhaps TRBD2 (5 bases). V was trimmed by 3 bases and J by 4 bases, leaving 19 bases between them. Per the germline V gene, CDR1 is LNHNV and CDR2 is YYDKDF (reference sequence). The CDR3 totals 17 residues. CDR3 loop: CATSSAAGNTRYNEQFF. DNA for the CDR3: TGTGCCACCAGCAGTGCCGCCGGGAACACGAGATACAATGAGCAGTTCTTC.

This chain links TRBV30 with TRBJ1-5; 10 bases match TRBD1. CDR1 GTSNPN and CDR2 SVGIG come from the germline V gene (reference sequence). The CDR3 has 13 amino acids. Losses at the gene ends were 1 base for V and 6 bases for J; bases not matched to a gene: 0. The CDR3 loop reads CAWSGQGAQPQHF. The CDR3 nucleotides are TGTGCCTGGAGTGGACAGGGGGCTCAGCCCCAGCATTTT.

The chain carries TRBV2 and TRBJ2-1; D not resolved. V was shortened by 4 bases and J by 9 bases, with 7 bases between the two germline ends. This CDR3 region has 11 residues. CDR1 is SNHLY and CDR2 is FYNNEI in the germline V gene. The CDR3 nucleotides are TGTGCCAGCAGTGTCCTTGGTGAGCAGTTCTTC. Protein product: CASSVLGEQFF.